This TCR beta chain was obtained from a study of T cells expressing NK-cell markers. Study-level information: The TCR beta repertoires were obtained from sorted CD3+CD56+NKG2C+, CD3+CD56+NKG2C- and CD3+CD56-NKG2C+ T cells. Study-wide findings and caveats: Dominant NKG2C+ clonotype frequencies of about 1.0-8% of CD8+ T cells were measured in about 6 donors.

Regarding this clonotype: Its antigen is unknown.

cDNA encoding TCR beta was synthesized via 5'RACE template switching incorporating UMIs. After re-calling the 5' RACE reads, TCRdb lists one entry per CDR3 protein, DNA absent. The repertoire table contains about 150,000 distinct CDR3 sequences. The CDR3 extends over 14 amino acids. Germline V gene lookup returns CDR1 LGHDT and CDR2 YNNKEL (reference sequence). This sequence was found in a man aged 18 to 69 in good health. This chain uses TRBV3-1 with TRBJ2-3. Material: blood T cells: a sorted CD56 or NKG2C T cell subset, CD4+ or CD8+ T cells, or bulk PBMC T cells (not recorded which). CDR3 loop: CASSQDWSSDTQYF.